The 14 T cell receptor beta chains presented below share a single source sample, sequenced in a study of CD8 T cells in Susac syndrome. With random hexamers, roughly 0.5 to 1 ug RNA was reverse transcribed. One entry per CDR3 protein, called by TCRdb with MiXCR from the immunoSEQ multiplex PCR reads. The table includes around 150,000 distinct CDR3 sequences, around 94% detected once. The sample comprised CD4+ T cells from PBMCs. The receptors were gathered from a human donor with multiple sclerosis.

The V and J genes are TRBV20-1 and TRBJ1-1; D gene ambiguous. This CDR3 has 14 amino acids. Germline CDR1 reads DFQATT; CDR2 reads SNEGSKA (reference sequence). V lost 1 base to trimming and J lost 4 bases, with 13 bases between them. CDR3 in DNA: TGCAGTGCTAGAGGTCATAGGGAGAGCACTGAAGCTTTCTTT. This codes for CSARGHRESTEAFF.

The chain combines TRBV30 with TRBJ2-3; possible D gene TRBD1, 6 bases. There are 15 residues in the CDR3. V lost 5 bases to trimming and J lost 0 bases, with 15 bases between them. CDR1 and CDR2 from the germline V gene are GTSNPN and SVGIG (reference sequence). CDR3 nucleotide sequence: TGTGCCTGGGGGCGAGGGGGAAGGAGCACAGATACGCAGTATTTT. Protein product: CAWGRGGRSTDTQYF.

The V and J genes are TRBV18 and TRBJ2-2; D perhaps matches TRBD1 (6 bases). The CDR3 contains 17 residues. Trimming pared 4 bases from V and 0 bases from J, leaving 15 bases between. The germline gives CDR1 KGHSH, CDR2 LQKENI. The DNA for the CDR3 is TGTGCCAGCTCACTGAGACAGGTCCGATCGAACACCGGGGAGCTGTTTTTT. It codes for CASSLRQVRSNTGELFF.

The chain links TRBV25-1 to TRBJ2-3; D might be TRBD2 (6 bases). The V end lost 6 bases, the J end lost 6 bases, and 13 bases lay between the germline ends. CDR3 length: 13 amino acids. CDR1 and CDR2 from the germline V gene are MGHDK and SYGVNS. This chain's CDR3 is CASRGTFEDTQYF. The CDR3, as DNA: TGTGCCAGCAGAGGGACTTTCGAGGATACGCAGTATTTT. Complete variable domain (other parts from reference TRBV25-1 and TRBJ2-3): EADIYQTPRYLVIGTGKKITLECSQTMGHDKMYWYQQDPGMELHLIHYSYGVNSTEKGDLSSESTVSRIRTEHFPLTLESARPSHTSQYLCASRGTFEDTQYFGPGTRLTVL.

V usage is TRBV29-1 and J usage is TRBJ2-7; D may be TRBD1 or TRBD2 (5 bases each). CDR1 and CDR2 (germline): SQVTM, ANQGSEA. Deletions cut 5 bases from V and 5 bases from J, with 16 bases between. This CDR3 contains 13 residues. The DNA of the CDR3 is TGCAGCGTTACCTGGGGCGTCGGGGACGAGCAGTACTTC. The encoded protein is CSVTWGVGDEQYF.

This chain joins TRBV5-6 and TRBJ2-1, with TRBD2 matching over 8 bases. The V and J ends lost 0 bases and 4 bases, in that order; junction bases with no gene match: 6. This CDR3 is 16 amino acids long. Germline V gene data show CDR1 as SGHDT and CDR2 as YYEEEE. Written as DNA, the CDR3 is TGTGCCAGCAGCTTGGCGACTAGCGCCACTTACAATGAGCAGTTCTTC. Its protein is CASSLATSATYNEQFF.

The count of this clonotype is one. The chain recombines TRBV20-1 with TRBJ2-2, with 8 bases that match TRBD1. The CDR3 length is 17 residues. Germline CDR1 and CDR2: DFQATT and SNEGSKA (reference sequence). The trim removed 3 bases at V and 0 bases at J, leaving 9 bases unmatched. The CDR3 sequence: CSARPSQQGANTGELFF. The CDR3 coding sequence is TGCAGTGCTAGGCCGTCCCAACAGGGGGCGAACACCGGGGAGCTGTTTTTT.

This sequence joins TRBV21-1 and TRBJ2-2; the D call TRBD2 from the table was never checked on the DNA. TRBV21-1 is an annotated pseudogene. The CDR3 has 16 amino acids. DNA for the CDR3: TGTGCCAGCAGCTTCTGGGGAGGCGAGGTAGCTGGGGAGCTGTTTTTT. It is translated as CASSFWGGEVAGELFF.

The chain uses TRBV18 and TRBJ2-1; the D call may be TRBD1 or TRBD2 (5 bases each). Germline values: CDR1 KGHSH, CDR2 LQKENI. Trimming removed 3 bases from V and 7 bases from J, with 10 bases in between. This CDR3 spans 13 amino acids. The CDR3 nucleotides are TGTGCCAGCTCACCGGGGGTGGATAATGAGCAGTTCTTC. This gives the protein CASSPGVDNEQFF.

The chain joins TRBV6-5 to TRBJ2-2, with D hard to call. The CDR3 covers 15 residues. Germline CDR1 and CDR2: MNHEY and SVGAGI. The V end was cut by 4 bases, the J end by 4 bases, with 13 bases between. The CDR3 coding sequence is TGTGCCAGCAGTTTAAGGGCCAGGTCCACCGGGGAGCTGTTTTTT. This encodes CASSLRARSTGELFF.

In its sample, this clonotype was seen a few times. CDR3 amino acids: CASSLMTAQETQYF. The CDR3 DNA reads as TGTGCCAGCAGCTTGATGACAGCCCAAGAGACCCAGTACTTC. V and J are TRBV5-6 and TRBJ2-5, with a tentative D call TRBD1 (5 bases). V dropped 1 base and J dropped 1 base, with 8 bases sitting between them. CDR3 length: 14 residues. In germline, CDR1 is SGHDT, CDR2 YYEEEE.

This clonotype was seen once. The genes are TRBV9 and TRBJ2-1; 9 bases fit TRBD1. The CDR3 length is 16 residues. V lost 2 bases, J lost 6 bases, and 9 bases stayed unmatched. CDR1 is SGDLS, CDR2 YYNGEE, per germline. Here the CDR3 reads CASSVSAGQGPNEQFF. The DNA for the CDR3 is TGTGCCAGCAGCGTTTCGGCGGGACAGGGCCCCAATGAGCAGTTCTTC.

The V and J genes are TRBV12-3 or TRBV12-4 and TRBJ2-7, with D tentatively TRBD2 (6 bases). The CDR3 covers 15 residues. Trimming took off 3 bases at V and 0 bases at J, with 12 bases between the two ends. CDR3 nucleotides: TGTGCCAGCAGTTTGGTCGACGGGAGCTCCTACGAGCAGTACTTC. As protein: CASSLVDGSSYEQYF.

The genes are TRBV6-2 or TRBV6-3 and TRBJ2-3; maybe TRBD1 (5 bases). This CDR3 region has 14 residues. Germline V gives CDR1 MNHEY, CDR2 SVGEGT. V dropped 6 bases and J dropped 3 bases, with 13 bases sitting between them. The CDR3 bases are TGTGCCAGCAGAACGCAGGGAAGAACAGATACGCAGTATTTT. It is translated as CASRTQGRTDTQYF.